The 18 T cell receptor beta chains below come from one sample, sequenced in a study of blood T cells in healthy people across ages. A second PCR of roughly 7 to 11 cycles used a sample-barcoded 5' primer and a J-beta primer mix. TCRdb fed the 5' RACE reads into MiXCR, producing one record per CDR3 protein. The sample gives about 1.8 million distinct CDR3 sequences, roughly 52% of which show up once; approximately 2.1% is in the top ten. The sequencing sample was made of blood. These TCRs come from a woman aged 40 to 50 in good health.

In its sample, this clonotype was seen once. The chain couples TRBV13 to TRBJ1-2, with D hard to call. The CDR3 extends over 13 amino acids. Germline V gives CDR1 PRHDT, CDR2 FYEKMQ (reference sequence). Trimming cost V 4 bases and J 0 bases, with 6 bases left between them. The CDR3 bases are TGTGCCAGCAGCTCCTCTTCTAACTATGGCTACACCTTC. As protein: CASSSSSNYGYTF.

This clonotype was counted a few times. The CDR3 protein is CASSLAKNADTQYF. The CDR3 region has the DNA TGTGCCAGCAGCTTAGCGAAGAACGCAGATACGCAGTATTTT. This chain links TRBV7-2 with TRBJ2-3; no definite D call. From germline, CDR1 is SGHTA and CDR2 FQGNSA. Trimming cost V 0 bases and J 4 bases, with 8 bases left between them. The CDR3 loop spans 14 amino acids.

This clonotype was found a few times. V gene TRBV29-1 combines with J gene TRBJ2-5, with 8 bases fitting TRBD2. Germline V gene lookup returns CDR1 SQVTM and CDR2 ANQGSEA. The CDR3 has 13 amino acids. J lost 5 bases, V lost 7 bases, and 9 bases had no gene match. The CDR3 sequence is CSATGGESETQYF. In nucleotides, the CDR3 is TGCAGCGCCACGGGGGGGGAGTCGGAGACCCAGTACTTC.

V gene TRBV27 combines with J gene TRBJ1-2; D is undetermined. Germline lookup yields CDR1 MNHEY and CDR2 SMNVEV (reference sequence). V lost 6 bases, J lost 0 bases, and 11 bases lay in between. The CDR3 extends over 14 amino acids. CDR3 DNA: TGTGCCAGCAGAGGTTCAGGTTCTAACTATGGCTACACCTTC. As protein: CASRGSGSNYGYTF.

CDR3 protein: CASSPDFPGRGTSYNEQFF. The CDR3 region has the DNA TGTGCCAGCAGTCCGGACTTTCCAGGACGGGGGACTTCCTACAATGAGCAGTTCTTC. The chain is built from TRBV28 and TRBJ2-1, with TRBD2 as a possible D gene (6 bases). V lost 5 bases, J lost 1 base, and 24 bases lay in between. Per germline, CDR1 MDHEN and CDR2 SYDVKM. The CDR3 runs to 19 residues. Combining the CDR3 with reference TRBV28 and TRBJ2-1 gives the whole variable domain DVKVTQSSRYLVKRTGEKVFLECVQDMDHENMFWYRQDPGLGLRLIYFSYDVKMKEKGDIPEGYSVSREKKERFSLILESASTNQTSMYLCASSPDFPGRGTSYNEQFFGPGTRLTVL.

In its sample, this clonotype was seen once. The CDR3 DNA follows: TGTGCCAGCAGCAACGGACTCGCGGGGGGGAGAGGGGAGACCCAGTACTTC. It specifies CASSNGLAGGRGETQYF. This sequence joins TRBV12-3 or TRBV12-4 and TRBJ2-5, with 9 bases that match TRBD2. J was trimmed by 5 bases and V by 6 bases; bases with no gene match: 16. The CDR3 consists of 17 residues.

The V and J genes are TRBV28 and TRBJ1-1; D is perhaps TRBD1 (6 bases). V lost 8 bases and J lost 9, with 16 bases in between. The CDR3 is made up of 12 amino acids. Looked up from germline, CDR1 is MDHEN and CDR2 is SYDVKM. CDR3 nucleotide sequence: TGTGCCAGCGGTCTGGGGGGCCGTCAAGCTTTCTTT. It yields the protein CASGLGGRQAFF.

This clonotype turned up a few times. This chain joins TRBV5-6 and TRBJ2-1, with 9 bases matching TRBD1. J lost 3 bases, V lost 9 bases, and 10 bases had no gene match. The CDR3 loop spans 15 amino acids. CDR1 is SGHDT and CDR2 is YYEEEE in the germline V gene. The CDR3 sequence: CATRRGQGFYNEQFF. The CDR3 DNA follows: TGTGCCACACGCCGTGGACAGGGGTTCTACAATGAGCAGTTCTTC.

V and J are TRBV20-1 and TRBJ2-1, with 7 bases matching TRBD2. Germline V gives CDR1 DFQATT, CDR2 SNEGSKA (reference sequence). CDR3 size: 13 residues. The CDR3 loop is CRGVTSLYNEQFF. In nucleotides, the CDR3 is TGCAGGGGTGTGACTAGCTTGTACAATGAGCAGTTCTTC.

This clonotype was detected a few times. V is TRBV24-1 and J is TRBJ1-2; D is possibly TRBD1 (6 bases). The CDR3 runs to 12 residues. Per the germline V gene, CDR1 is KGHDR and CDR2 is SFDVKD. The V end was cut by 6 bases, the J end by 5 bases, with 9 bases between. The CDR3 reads CATSTGSYGYTF. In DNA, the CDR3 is TGTGCCACCAGTACAGGGTCATATGGCTACACCTTC.

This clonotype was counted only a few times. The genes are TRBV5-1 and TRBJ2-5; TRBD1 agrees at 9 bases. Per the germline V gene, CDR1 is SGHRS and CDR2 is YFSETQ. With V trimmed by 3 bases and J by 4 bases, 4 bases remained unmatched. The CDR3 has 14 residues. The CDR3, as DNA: TGCGCCAGCAGCTCTTTGGGACAGGGAGAGACCCAGTACTTC. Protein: CASSSLGQGETQYF.

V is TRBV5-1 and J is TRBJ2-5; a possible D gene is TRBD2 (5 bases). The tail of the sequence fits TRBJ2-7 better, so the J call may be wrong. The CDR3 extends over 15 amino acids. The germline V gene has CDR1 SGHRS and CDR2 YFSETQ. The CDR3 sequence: CASSSGEQALYEQYF. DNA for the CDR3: TGCGCCAGCAGCTCCGGGGAGCAGGCTTTATACGAGCAGTACTTC.

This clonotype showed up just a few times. CDR3 nucleotides: TGTGCCAGCAGGCCCGGGGCAGGAAACATTCAGTACTTC. This encodes CASRPGAGNIQYF. The rearrangement joins TRBV7-2 to TRBJ2-4; D may match TRBD1 or TRBD2 (5 bases each). V lost 6 bases to trimming and J lost 6 bases, with 12 bases between them. Germline CDR1 reads SGHTA; CDR2 reads FQGNSA. CDR3 size: 13 residues.

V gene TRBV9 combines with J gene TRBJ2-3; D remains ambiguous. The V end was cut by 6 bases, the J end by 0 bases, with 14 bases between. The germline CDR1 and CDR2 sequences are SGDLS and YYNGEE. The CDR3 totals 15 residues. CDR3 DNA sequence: TGTGCCAGCACGAGGCAGGCCTCTAGCACAGATACGCAGTATTTT. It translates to CASTRQASSTDTQYF. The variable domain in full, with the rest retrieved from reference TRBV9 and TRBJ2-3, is DSGVTQTPKHLITATGQRVTLRCSPRSGDLSVYWYQQSLDQGLQFLIQYYNGEERAKGNILERFSAQQFPDLHSELNLSSLELGDSALYFCASTRQASSTDTQYFGPGTRLTVL.

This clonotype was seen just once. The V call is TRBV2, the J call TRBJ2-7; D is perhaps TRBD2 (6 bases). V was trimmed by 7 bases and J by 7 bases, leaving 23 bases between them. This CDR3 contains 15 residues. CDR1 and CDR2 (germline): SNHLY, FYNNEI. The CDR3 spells CASTSWGLTSREQYF. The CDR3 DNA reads TGTGCCAGCACCTCCTGGGGACTGACTTCTCGAGAGCAGTACTTC.

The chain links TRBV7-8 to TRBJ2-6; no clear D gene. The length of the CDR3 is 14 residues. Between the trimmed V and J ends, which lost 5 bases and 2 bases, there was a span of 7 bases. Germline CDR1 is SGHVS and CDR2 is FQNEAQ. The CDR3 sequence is CASSTYTGANVLTF. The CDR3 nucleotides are TGTGCCAGCAGCACCTACACTGGGGCCAACGTCCTGACTTTC.

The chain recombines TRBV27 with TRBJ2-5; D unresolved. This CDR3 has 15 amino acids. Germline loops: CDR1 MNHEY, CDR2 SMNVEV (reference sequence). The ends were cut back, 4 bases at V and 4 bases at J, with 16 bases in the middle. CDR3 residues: CASSSGPSLGETQYF. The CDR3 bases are TGTGCCAGCAGTTCCGGACCCTCCCTAGGAGAGACCCAGTACTTC.

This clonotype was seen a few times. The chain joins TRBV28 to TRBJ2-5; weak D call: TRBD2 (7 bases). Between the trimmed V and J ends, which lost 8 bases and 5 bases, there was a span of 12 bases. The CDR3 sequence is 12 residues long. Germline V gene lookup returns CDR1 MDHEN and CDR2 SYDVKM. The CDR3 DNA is TGTGCCAGCGAAGGGGGGGCGGAGACCCAGTACTTC. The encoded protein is CASEGGAETQYF.